This TCR beta chain derives from a study of T cell changes during pregnancy in multiple sclerosis. Only one count was recorded for this clone. Germline lookup yields CDR1 LNHDA and CDR2 SQIVND (reference sequence). With 9 bases clipped from V and 7 bases from J, the junction kept 9 bases outside the gene matches. This CDR3 has 15 amino acids. The method was immunoSEQ multiplex PCR; TCRdb's version includes in-frame clones alone and lacks a portion of them. Among under 30,000 clones, roughly 91% were seen once, and the ten largest hold around 3.2%. The sample consisted of CD4+ T cells from peripheral blood mononuclear cells, taken in the first trimester of pregnancy. The V gene is TRBV19, the J gene TRBJ1-6, with 10 positions matching TRBD1. The clonotype comes from a female donor in good health, enrolled as a control in a pregnancy study. CDR3 region: CASSGTGVINSPLHF. CDR3 in DNA: TGTGCCAGCTCCGGGACAGGGGTAATAAATTCACCCCTCCACTTT.